This T cell receptor (beta chain) originates from a study of cytomegalovirus exposure and HLA in healthy donors. Across the study: A data release that came early held roughly 90 million unique TCRs from HLA-typed donors. For the roughly 400 genotyped donors, about 79% fell within the Caucasian-associated ancestry cluster. General study results and limits: Indistinguishable V segments, including TRBV6-2 and TRBV6-3, were excluded. A later analysis by the authors found several of the most significant clusters apparently linked to common viral pathogens.

CDR1 is MDHEN, CDR2 SYDVKM, per germline. CDR3 length: 16 amino acids. Trimming removed 2 bases from V and 0 bases from J; junction bases left unmatched: 3. Researchers ran the PCR with 60 Vbeta and 13 Jbeta primers. Sequencing was performed with immunoSEQ multiplex PCR; in TCRdb, only in-frame clones are kept and a portion is missing. The data contain fewer than 180,000 clones, 79% of them singletons. The table lists this clone with a count of one. Its antigen is currently unknown. This chain uses TRBV28 with TRBJ1-4; 7 bases fit TRBD1. This TCR came from a man aged 45-65 years in good health and CMV-seropositive. The sequencing sample was made of PBMCs. The CDR3 loop is CASSLGQASTNEKLFF. Written as DNA, the CDR3 is TGTGCCAGCAGTTTAGGACAGGCTTCAACTAATGAAAAACTGTTTTTT.